What follows describes a single T cell receptor beta chain. As yet, its antigen is unknown. This specimen belongs to a study of regulatory T cells in long-lasting Graves disease. In building TCR beta libraries, iRepertoire HTBI primers were used together with Arm-PCR of CDR3 regions. As originally analysed: Identification of gene segments yielded approximately 62 TRBV and about 14 TRBJ across samples. TCRdb itself ran the multiplex PCR reads through MiXCR, one entry per CDR3 protein. What appears here as the V and J calls and clone size reflects TCRdb's work, not the paper's. The sample has 350,000 to 500,000 distinct CDR3 sequences, 11% to 15% seen once. V lost 0 bases to trimming and J lost 5 bases; unmatched junction nucleotides: 5. The CDR3 has 15 amino acids. Looked up from germline, CDR1 is SGDLS and CDR2 is YYNGEE. The time point was: newly diagnosed GD, antithyroid drugs for less than 3 months. The TCR library was made from RNA extracted from PBMCs.

Study results and limitations: Accuracy might have suffered from few samples. Persistent Graves' patients showed less TCR diversity than newly diagnosed ones.

The same sample was also used in a study of T cells in Graves' hyperthyroidism and ophthalmopathy.

V usage is TRBV9 and J usage is TRBJ2-4, with 7 bases that match TRBD1. This TCR was recovered from a woman between 50 and 59 years old with Graves disease. This specimen consisted of peripheral blood mononuclear cells (PBMCs), obtained at new diagnosis, from a patient treated with antithyroid drugs. The DNA for the CDR3 is TGTGCCAGCAGCGTAGTCGAGGGGGCCCAAAACATTCAGTACTTC. It translates to CASSVVEGAQNIQYF. The full variable domain, in which reference TRBV9 and TRBJ2-4 provide the parts outside the CDR3, is DSGVTQTPKHLITATGQRVTLRCSPRSGDLSVYWYQQSLDQGLQFLIQYYNGEERAKGNILERFSAQQFPDLHSELNLSSLELGDSALYFCASSVVEGAQNIQYFGAGTRLSVL.